Below are 19 T cell receptor beta chains sequenced from a single sample in a study of control samples from healthy donors and cancer patients. The method was immunoSEQ multiplex PCR; TCRdb's version includes in-frame clones alone and lacks a portion of them. The table records around 99,000 clones, roughly 91% of them present only once. Sequencing was done on a sample of blood. The receptors derive from a woman in her forties or fifties in good health.

The chain has TRBV5-6 and TRBJ2-5; weak D call: TRBD2 (5 bases). With 4 bases removed from V and 7 bases from J, the gap between germline ends came to 14 bases. The CDR3 loop spans 13 amino acids. Germline V gene data show CDR1 as SGHDT and CDR2 as YYEEEE. The CDR3 is CASSTDFPGTQYF. CDR3 nucleotide sequence: TGTGCCAGCAGCACGGACTTCCCCGGGACCCAGTACTTC.

The DNA of the CDR3 is TGTGCCAGCAGCCGACAGGGGGACTCCTACGAGCAGTACGTC. Amino acids: CASSRQGDSYEQYV. J is TRBJ2-7 and V is TRBV21-1; TRBD1 is the table's D call and was not checked against the DNA. TRBV21-1 is an annotated pseudogene. This CDR3 spans 14 amino acids.

CDR3 sequence (DNA): TGCGCCAGCAGCTTGTGGGGGGACTATGGCTACACCTTC. Its protein product is CASSLWGDYGYTF. The chain carries TRBV5-1 and TRBJ1-2, with D possibly matching TRBD1 (5 bases). CDR3 size: 13 residues. The germline V gene has CDR1 SGHRS and CDR2 YFSETQ. V lost 1 base and J 3 bases, leaving 7 bases between the germline ends. Combining the CDR3 with reference TRBV5-1 and TRBJ1-2 gives the whole variable domain KAGVTQTPRYLIKTRGQQVTLSCSPISGHRSVSWYQQTPGQGLQFLFEYFSETQRNKGNFPGRFSGRQFSNSRSEMNVSTLELGDSALYLCASSLWGDYGYTFGSGTRLTVV.

The chain carries TRBV7-6 and TRBJ1-5; D is ambiguous. CDR1 is SGHVS, CDR2 FNYEAQ, per germline. V was pared by 3 bases and J by 7 bases, with 13 bases between. CDR3 length: 14 residues. The DNA of the CDR3 is TGTGCCAGCAGCTTGGGAAGGGCACAACAGCCCCAGCATTTT. Its protein is CASSLGRAQQPQHF.

This clone was recorded only once. This sequence joins TRBV24-1 and TRBJ1-1, with D possibly TRBD1 on 6 matching bases. Germline assignment: CDR1 KGHDR and CDR2 SFDVKD. CDR3 size: 17 residues. Trimming stripped 3 bases from V and 0 bases from J, with 16 bases between. The CDR3 is CATSDLGGPPMNTEAFF. The CDR3 nucleotides read TGTGCCACCAGTGATCTGGGGGGGCCCCCGATGAACACTGAAGCTTTCTTT.

This chain joins TRBV5-4 and TRBJ2-7, with 7 bases aligning to TRBD2. The V segment lost 4 bases and the J segment 8 bases; nucleotides outside the gene matches: 12. This CDR3 is built from 14 residues. Germline assignment: CDR1 SGHNT and CDR2 YYREEE (reference sequence). This CDR3 reads CASSLGGEGRKQYF. The CDR3 coding sequence is TGTGCCAGCAGCCTTGGGGGGGAAGGCCGGAAGCAGTACTTC. Full variable domain (remainder filled in from reference TRBV5-4 and TRBJ2-7): ETGVTQSPTHLIKTRGQQVTLRCSSQSGHNTVSWYQQALGQGPQFIFQYYREEENGRGNFPPRFSGLQFPNYSSELNVNALELDDSALYLCASSLGGEGRKQYFGPGTRLTVT.

The rearrangement joins TRBV7-3 to TRBJ2-2; D is unresolved. Trimming stripped 3 bases from V and 3 bases from J, with 8 bases between. In germline, CDR1 is SGHTA, CDR2 FQGTGA. The CDR3 consists of 14 residues. CDR3 amino acids: CASSFGGHTGELFF. The CDR3 DNA sequence: TGTGCCAGCAGCTTTGGCGGCCACACCGGGGAGCTGTTTTTT.

A note on this clone: Within the sample, other DNA sequences also encode this same CDR3. The rearrangement joins TRBV7-9 to TRBJ2-5; 13 positions match TRBD2. The CDR3 extends over 16 amino acids. Per the germline V gene, CDR1 is SEHNR and CDR2 is FQNEAQ (reference sequence). V shed 1 base, J shed 5 bases, and the junction held 4 bases outside the gene matches. The CDR3 nucleotides read TGTGCCAGCAGCTTAGAGGGACTAGCGGGAAGGGAGACCCAGTACTTC. Its translation: CASSLEGLAGRETQYF.

The chain uses TRBV7-3 and TRBJ2-2; D is unclear. The V end lost 5 bases, the J end lost 6 bases, and 10 bases lay between the germline ends. Germline assignment: CDR1 SGHTA and CDR2 FQGTGA. CDR3 size: 13 residues. The CDR3 nucleotides are TGTGCCAGCAGCCCCTGGTTTTCCGGGGAGCTGTTTTTT. Residues: CASSPWFSGELFF. The full variable domain, rest sourced from reference TRBV7-3 and TRBJ2-2, is GAGVSQTPSNKVTEKGKYVELRCDPISGHTALYWYRQSLGQGPEFLIYFQGTGAADDSGLPNDRFFAVRPEGSVSTLKIQRTERGDSAVYLCASSPWFSGELFFGEGSRLTVL.

The chain joins TRBV9 to TRBJ1-3, with D possibly matching TRBD1 (5 bases). This CDR3 comprises 15 residues. Trimming took 0 bases from V and 2 from J, leaving 9 bases between them. CDR1 and CDR2 from the germline V gene are SGDLS and YYNGEE. The CDR3 nucleotides are TGTGCCAGCAGCGTAGACGGGGCAACTGGAAACACCATATATTTT. Translated, it gives CASSVDGATGNTIYF.

The chain couples TRBV5-6 to TRBJ1-5; D possibly corresponds to TRBD1 (5 bases). V lost 4 bases and J 4 bases, leaving 15 bases between the germline ends. The germline V gene encodes CDR1 SGHDT and CDR2 YYEEEE. The CDR3 runs to 15 residues. CDR3 sequence: CASSRGTVGNQPQHF. The CDR3 DNA reads as TGTGCCAGCAGCCGAGGGACGGTCGGAAATCAGCCCCAGCATTTT.

The V gene is TRBV13, the J gene TRBJ1-2; 7 nucleotides agree with TRBD1. The J segment lost 3 bases and the V segment lost 3 bases, leaving 10 bases of the junction unmatched. CDR3 length equals 16 residues. CDR1 is PRHDT and CDR2 is FYEKMQ in the germline V gene (reference sequence). The CDR3 coding sequence is TGTGCCAGCAGCTTTTTTTCGAGGGGGCTCGACTATGGCTACACCTTC. It codes for CASSFFSRGLDYGYTF.

J is TRBJ2-1 and V is TRBV5-1; D not certain. This CDR3 region has 14 residues. Germline CDR1 and CDR2: SGHRS and YFSETQ. V lost 0 bases and J lost 8, with 12 bases in between. CDR3 loop: CASSLEGLFDEQFF. The DNA of the CDR3 is TGCGCCAGCAGCTTGGAGGGCCTTTTCGATGAGCAGTTCTTC.

V is TRBV9 and J is TRBJ2-1; a weak D match, TRBD1 (5 bases). The CDR3 is made up of 15 amino acids. Germline V gene lookup returns CDR1 SGDLS and CDR2 YYNGEE. Trimming left V 2 bases short and J 9 bases short, with 18 bases between. In DNA form, the CDR3 reads TGTGCCAGCAGCGTTGGCAGGGATGTTTATAGTGAGCAGTTCTTC. It encodes CASSVGRDVYSEQFF.

The chain is built from TRBV11-2 and TRBJ2-1; D is uncertain. The CDR3 runs 12 residues. The V and J ends lost 2 bases and 8 bases respectively, with 7 bases between them. Germline CDR1 is SGHAT and CDR2 is FQNNGV. The CDR3 region is CASSLREDEQFF. The CDR3 DNA reads TGTGCCAGCAGCTTACGAGAGGATGAGCAGTTCTTC.

This chain uses TRBV3-1 (or the pseudogene TRBV3-2) with TRBJ2-7; TRBD2 might be the D (5 bases). V was pared by 1 base and J by 3 bases, with 10 bases between. Germline V CDR1 and CDR2: LGHDT, YNNKEL (reference sequence). This CDR3 comprises 14 residues. CDR3 sequence reads: CASSQGVGDYEQYV. Written as DNA, the CDR3 is TGTGCCAGCAGCCAAGGGGTCGGGGACTACGAGCAGTACGTC.

The chain carries TRBV18 and TRBJ2-3, with D possibly matching TRBD2 (5 bases). The CDR3 is 16 amino acids. Germline CDR1 KGHSH, CDR2 LQKENI. Trimming pared 1 base from V and 7 bases from J, leaving 18 bases between. The CDR3 DNA is TGTGCCAGCTCACCACGTCCACTAGAACCTACTAATACGCAGTATTTT. The encoded protein is CASSPRPLEPTNTQYF.

In its sample, this clone was seen once. The chain employs TRBV2 and TRBJ1-5, with D tentatively TRBD1 (5 bases). CDR3 size: 15 residues. Germline V lookup: CDR1 SNHLY, CDR2 FYNNEI. V was shortened by 6 bases and J by 10 bases, with 22 bases between the two germline ends. CDR3 nucleotides: TGTGCCAGCAGCGCGCCCGATGGGGGATTGGGACCCCAGCATTTT. This encodes CASSAPDGGLGPQHF.

This sequence joins TRBV4-1 and TRBJ2-7; either TRBD1 or TRBD2 may fit D (5 bases each). The CDR3 spans 15 residues. Germline V gene lookup returns CDR1 MGHRA and CDR2 YSYEKL. V lost 6 bases, J lost 3 bases, and 18 bases lay in between. The CDR3 nucleotides are TGCGCCAGCAGTCGGGACGGAGGACCTTTCTACGAGCAGTACTTC. Protein sequence: CASSRDGGPFYEQYF.